This is a list of T cell receptor beta chains from one sample in a study of shared clonotypes between healthy human individuals. TCRdb's copy holds only in-frame clones and misses some; the assay was immunoSEQ multiplex PCR. The sample includes about 480,000 clones, 60% to 80% seen only once; the top ten take 12%. Sequencing input: PBMCs. These receptors came from a woman in her forties in good health. Some clones in this sample may be carry-over from other donors' samples. Both conserved end residues are part of each CDR3. The D gene is left open where the match is weak. Clone size is stated in some rows and not others, as once, few, many or a class when expanded.

cdr3_aa,cdr3_nt,d_call,v_call,clone_size,j_call
CASSSKQAYTGELFF,TGTGCCAGTAGTTCAAAACAGGCTTACACCGGGGAGCTGTTTTTT,NA,TRBV19,NA,TRBJ2-2
CASRRNSNTGELFF,TGCGCCAGCAGGCGAAATTCCAACACCGGGGAGCTGTTTTTT,NA,TRBV5-1,NA,TRBJ2-2
CAISTAGTSGSYEQYF,TGTGCCATCAGCACAGCCGGGACTAGCGGGTCCTACGAGCAGTACTTC,TRBD2,TRBV10-3,NA,TRBJ2-7
CAWMNLGLTNEQFF,TGTGCCTGGATGAATCTAGGACTAACCAATGAGCAGTTCTTC,NA,TRBV30,NA,TRBJ2-1
CSALGGTEAFF,TGCAGCGCCCTGGGCGGCACTGAAGCTTTCTTT,NA,TRBV29-1,few,TRBJ1-1
CASSQGLAGGRPYEQYF,TGTGCCAGCAGCCAGGGACTAGCGGGAGGGCGACCCTACGAGCAGTACTTC,TRBD2,TRBV14,NA,TRBJ2-7
CASGERTVTDTQYF,TGTGCCAGCGGGGAAAGGACAGTCACAGATACGCAGTATTTT,NA,TRBV27,NA,TRBJ2-3
CAIRATGLDYEQYF,TGTGCCATCAGAGCTACAGGGCTGGACTACGAGCAGTACTTC,NA,TRBV10-3,NA,TRBJ2-7
CASSLQGYEQYF,TGTGCCAGCAGTTTGCAGGGCTACGAGCAGTACTTC,NA,TRBV28,once,TRBJ2-7
CASSLGGTGAYEQYF,TGTGCCAGCAGCTTAGGGGGGACAGGGGCCTACGAGCAGTACTTC,TRBD1,TRBV11-2,NA,TRBJ2-7
CASSLIVGTSYEQYF,TGTGCCAGCAGCTTAATCGTAGGGACCTCCTACGAGCAGTACTTC,NA,TRBV7-8,NA,TRBJ2-7
CAWSVGRHTGNEQFF,TGTGCCTGGAGTGTTGGGAGGCATACCGGGAATGAGCAGTTCTTC,NA,TRBV30,NA,TRBJ2-1
CASSLAGEAETQYF,TGTGCCAGCAGTTTAGCAGGGGAGGCAGAGACCCAGTACTTC,NA,TRBV27,NA,TRBJ2-5
CASSPLAGGGELFF,TGTGCCAGCAGTCCGCTAGCTGGGGGCGGGGAGCTGTTTTTT,NA,TRBV27,NA,TRBJ2-2
CASSQVSSGSYEQYF,TGTGCCAGCAGCCAAGTGTCTAGCGGGAGCTACGAGCAGTACTTC,TRBD2,TRBV4-2,NA,TRBJ2-7
CASSPQRTTGTEQYF,TGTGCCAGCAGTCCCCAGAGGACTACAGGGACCGAGCAGTACTTC,NA,TRBV7-6,NA,TRBJ2-7
CAIGLEGSTGANVLTF,TGTGCCATCGGATTGGAAGGTTCGACTGGGGCCAACGTCCTGACTTTC,NA,TRBV10-3,NA,TRBJ2-6
CARALVIAGDPHEQFF,TGTGCCAGGGCCCTAGTTATAGCGGGAGATCCCCATGAGCAGTTCTTC,TRBD2,TRBV7-2,NA,TRBJ2-1
CASSLDRNEKLFF,TGCGCCAGCAGCTTGGACAGGAACGAAAAACTGTTTTTT,NA,TRBV5-1,NA,TRBJ1-4
CASSLGLAGNYEQYF,TGCGCCAGCAGCTTGGGGCTAGCGGGGAACTACGAGCAGTACTTC,TRBD2,TRBV5-1,NA,TRBJ2-7
CASTMSVYNEQFF,TGTGCCAGTACAATGAGTGTCTACAATGAGCAGTTCTTC,NA,TRBV19,NA,TRBJ2-1
CASSGQGLETQYF,TGTGCCAGCTCCGGACAAGGGTTGGAGACCCAGTACTTC,NA,TRBV18,NA,TRBJ2-5
CASSLRQGNTEAFF,TGTGCCAGCAGTTTGCGACAGGGGAACACTGAAGCTTTCTTT,TRBD1,TRBV28,NA,TRBJ1-1
CASTSSGNTIYF,TGTGCCAGTACCTCCAGCGGAAACACCATATATTTT,NA,TRBV19,NA,TRBJ1-3
CAASWDRGYEQYF,TGTGCCGCCTCCTGGGACAGGGGGTACGAGCAGTACTTC,TRBD1,TRBV6-1,NA,TRBJ2-7
CASSMSSGSIYEQYF,TGTGCCAGCAGTATGTCTAGCGGGAGTATCTACGAGCAGTACTTC,TRBD2,TRBV28,NA,TRBJ2-7
CASRDSLGGLGEQYF,TGTGCCAGCAGAGACTCGCTAGGGGGGTTAGGGGAGCAGTACTTC,NA,TRBV6-1,once,TRBJ2-7
CASSYHQGNYYEQYF,TGTGCCAGCAGTTACCATCAGGGGAATTACTACGAGCAGTACTTC,NA,TRBV6-5,NA,TRBJ2-7
CASSATRAGRDTQYF,TGTGCCAGCAGCGCTACCAGGGCCGGCCGGGATACGCAGTATTTT,NA,TRBV2,NA,TRBJ2-3
CASSPQGTVTEAFF,TGTGCCAGCTCTCCACAGGGTACCGTCACTGAAGCTTTCTTT,NA,TRBV18,many,TRBJ1-1
CASSPRQGSGNTIYF,TGTGCCAGCAGCCCCCGACAGGGCTCTGGAAACACCATATATTTT,TRBD1,TRBV7-2,NA,TRBJ1-3
CASSHGVRPTDTQYF,TGTGCCAGCAGCCACGGGGTGAGGCCCACAGATACGCAGTATTTT,NA,TRBV7-8,NA,TRBJ2-3
CASSLVSAGTGELFF,TGTGCCAGCAGCTTAGTATCGGCTGGCACCGGGGAGCTGTTTTTT,NA,TRBV7-2,NA,TRBJ2-2